This T cell receptor beta chain comes out of a study of PD-1 blockade in classical Hodgkin lymphoma (dated by TCRdb to about 2020). Looking at the study overall: Nivolumab dosing was 3 mg/kg intravenously every 2 weeks, continuing until either disease progression or unacceptable toxicity. A peripheral blood immune signature of response to PD-1 blockade in classical Hodgkin lymphoma was defined using TCR beta sequencing and CyTOF.

The Qiagen DNeasy kit was used to extract genomic DNA from unsorted PBMCs and from the negatively selected CD4+ and CD8+ fractions. Using primers that anneal to V and J segments, immunoSEQ multiplex PCR amplified the TCR beta CDR3 regions. A synthetic immune receptor repertoire was used to minimize amplification bias, and any residual bias was removed computationally once sequencing was done. The published analysis was carried out like this. Repertoire diversity was quantified as the Shannon entropy index using custom Python scripts. The unsorted, CD4+ and CD8+ repertoires were each analyzed separately, with the exception of combined analyses, where CD4+ and CD8+ sequences were merged in silico. Clonal expansion was defined as a frequency increase of at least 2-fold after treatment compared with C1D1, and clones undetected at baseline were assigned a pseudocount of 0.5. Singleton clones were defined as clones with 0 or 1 copy at C1D1, and non-singleton clones were defined as clones with 2 or more copies. Clones expanded in unsorted samples were assigned a CD4+, CD8+ or unknown annotation through matching of protein sequences in sorted samples from the same patient. Wilcoxon tests were applied to paired samples to test diversity changes from C1D1 to C4D1. TCRdb's version of the immuneACCESS table is confined to in-frame rearrangements and falls short of the full clone set. An unresolved V gene accounts for under half of the shortfall where checked; the remainder is of unknown origin. From that table come the V and J calls and clone size; the DNA was used to work out D and trimming. The sample table records approximately 89,000 clones; around 80% of these occur just once. Less than 15% of the sample is taken by the ten largest.

Notes on this clone: The specificity of this receptor is unknown. Base qualities are missing; no much larger clone stands one base away.

The time point tag for this specimen amounts to: cycle 1 day 1 (C1D1), immediately before nivolumab initiation. Relapse after autologous stem cell transplantation had occurred in all trial patients, and cohorts A, B and C were distinguished by prior brentuximab vedotin exposure. A total of about 51 patients with relapsed/refractory classical Hodgkin lymphoma made up the trial cohort, and each patient's best overall response was complete response, partial response or progressive disease. Single-agent nivolumab was administered to trial patients in the multi-cohort phase II CheckMate 205 trial. Best overall response was determined by an independent review committee according to the 2007 International Working Group response criteria. Trial PBMCs were obtained immediately prior to nivolumab initiation (C1D1) and on therapy at cycle 2 day 1 and cycle 4 day 1. Peripheral blood was collected in 8 mL Vacutainer Cell Preparation Tubes, from which PBMCs were isolated by centrifugation and then cryopreserved.

CDR1 and CDR2 are drawn from the germline V gene: ENHRY, SYGVKD. CDR3 length: 15 amino acids, cysteine to phenylalanine. Just the 45-base CDR3 DNA is kept, in frame starting at base 1. The V end gives up 2 bases and the J end 7 bases, leaving 9 bases in the junction not matched to a gene. The paper as a whole reports these results and caveats: By C4D1, a significant rise was seen in CD4+ TCR diversity but not in CD8+ TCR diversity (p=0.0027 vs p=0.16), and the rise was most apparent among complete responders (p=0.02). The study covered only a single clinical trial cohort, and the causes of the repertoire differences, possibly disease activity or prior therapy, were still not defined. Baseline TCR diversity was reported to be lower in newly diagnosed patients than in healthy donors, and even lower in relapsed/refractory patients. Diversity was lower in patients who began nivolumab less than 1 year after ASCT, so these patients were left out of later analyses to avoid confounding by immune reconstitution. Trial patients with a complete response had baseline diversity similar to that of newly diagnosed patients, while partial responders and progressors had significantly lower diversity.

The source of this sequence is a human donor with classical Hodgkin lymphoma. The sequencing here drew on peripheral blood mononuclear cells (PBMCs), taken at baseline. The V gene is TRBV10-3 and the J gene is TRBJ2-7; 9 middle bases align to TRBD2. At the DNA level, the sequence is TGTGCCATCAGTGAGGGGACTAGCCTGGGGTGGGAGCAGTACTTC. It specifies CAISEGTSLGWEQYF.